This T cell receptor (beta chain) derives from a study of blood T cell repertoires in COVID-19. Clones were read by immunoSEQ multiplex PCR, and TCRdb kept only the in-frame ones, dropping some. Of approximately 280,000 clones in the sample, around nine tenths are singletons; the top ten hold approximately 2.5%. CDR1 is SGHNT and CDR2 is YYREEE in the germline V gene (reference sequence). This CDR3 is built from 15 residues. Trimming removed 4 bases from V and 5 bases from J; junction bases left unmatched: 7. Donors of Cohort 3 who recovered were those that had two negative PCRs, clearance, or symptom resolution. This clone was detected a few times.

The sequenced sample was PBMCs or T cells enriched from blood (not recorded which). This chain connects TRBV5-4 to TRBJ2-1; 9 positions match TRBD1. This sequence originates from a woman aged 18 to 35 who had recovered from COVID-19. For the CDR3, the DNA is TGTGCCAGCAGCGCTCCTAGGACAGGGGACAATGAGCAGTTCTTC. Residues: CASSAPRTGDNEQFF.